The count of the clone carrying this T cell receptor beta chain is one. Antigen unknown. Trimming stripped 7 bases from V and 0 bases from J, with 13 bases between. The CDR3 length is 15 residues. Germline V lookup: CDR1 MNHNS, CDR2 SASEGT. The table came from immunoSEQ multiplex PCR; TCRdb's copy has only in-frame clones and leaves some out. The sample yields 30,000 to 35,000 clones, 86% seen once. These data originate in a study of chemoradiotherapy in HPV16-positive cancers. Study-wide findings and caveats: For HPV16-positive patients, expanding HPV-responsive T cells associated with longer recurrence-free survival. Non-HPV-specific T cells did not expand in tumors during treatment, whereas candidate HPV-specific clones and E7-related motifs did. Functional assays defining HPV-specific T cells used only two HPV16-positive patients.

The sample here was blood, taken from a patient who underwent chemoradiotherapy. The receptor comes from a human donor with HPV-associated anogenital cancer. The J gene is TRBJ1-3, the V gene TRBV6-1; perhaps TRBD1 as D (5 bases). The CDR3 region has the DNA TGTGCCAGCACCCCGACAGCCTCCTCTGGAAACACCATATATTTT. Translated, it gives CASTPTASSGNTIYF.